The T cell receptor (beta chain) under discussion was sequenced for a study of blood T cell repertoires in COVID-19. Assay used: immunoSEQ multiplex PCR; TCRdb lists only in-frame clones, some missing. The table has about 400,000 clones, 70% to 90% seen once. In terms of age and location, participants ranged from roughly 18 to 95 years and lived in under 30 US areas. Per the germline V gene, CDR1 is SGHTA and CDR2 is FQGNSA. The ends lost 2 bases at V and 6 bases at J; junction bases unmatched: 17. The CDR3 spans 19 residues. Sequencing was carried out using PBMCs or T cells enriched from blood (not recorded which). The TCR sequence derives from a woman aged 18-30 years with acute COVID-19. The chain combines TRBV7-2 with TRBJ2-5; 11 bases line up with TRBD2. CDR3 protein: CASSLTMTSGVGGLKTQYF. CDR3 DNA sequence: TGTGCCAGCAGCTTAACTATGACTAGCGGGGTGGGGGGTCTGAAGACCCAGTACTTC.